Each of the 12 T cell receptor beta chains below was sequenced from the same sample in a study of graft-versus-host responses after intestinal transplantation (dated by TCRdb to the early 2020s). Receptor libraries were prepared by the immunoSEQ multiplex PCR assay. In TCRdb, the immuneACCESS table is reduced to in-frame sequences with V and J assigned. These tables do not hold every clone; where another copy was compared, an unresolved V gene accounts for under half, and the others remain unexplained. Recorded for this sample are about 57,000 clones; roughly 90% of them occurred a single time. Around 1.5% of the sample is in the top ten clones. This specimen was PBMCs, taken 26 days after transplant. Source of these receptors: a human patient who received an intestinal transplant, so some T cells may come from the graft donor.

The chain carries TRBV5-1 and TRBJ2-1; TRBD1 is a possible D gene (5 bases). The germline V and J ends were trimmed by 3 bases and 5 bases, with 15 bases remaining between them. This CDR3 region has 15 residues. Germline V gene sequence: CDR1 SGHRS, CDR2 YFSETQ. The CDR3 DNA follows: TGCGCCAGCAGCTCCCTAACTTGGGGCGACAATGAGCAGTTCTTC. Encoded protein: CASSSLTWGDNEQFF.

Written as DNA, the CDR3 is TGTGCCACCAGCAGAGATCGCGGAGCGGTAAACATTCAGTACTTC. Protein: CATSRDRGAVNIQYF. V is TRBV15 and J is TRBJ2-4; perhaps TRBD2 as D (5 bases). The V gene lost 0 bases and the J gene lost 6 bases, with 12 bases spanning the gap. The germline CDR1 and CDR2 sequences are LNHNV and YYDKDF (reference sequence). The length of the CDR3 is 15 residues.

The chain is built from TRBV6-1 and TRBJ1-1, with D perhaps TRBD1 (6 bases). The germline gives CDR1 MNHNS, CDR2 SASEGT. The length of the CDR3 is 12 residues. Trimming took 11 bases from V and 0 from J, leaving 10 bases between them. CDR3 DNA sequence: TGTGCCGGGGGGGCTATGAACACTGAAGCTTTCTTT. Protein sequence: CAGGAMNTEAFF.

The V call is TRBV27, the J call TRBJ2-1; 9 bases align to TRBD2. The V gene end was trimmed by 5 bases and the J gene end by 10 bases; junction bases not matched to a gene: 15. Germline V CDR1 and CDR2: MNHEY, SMNVEV (reference sequence). This CDR3 is 16 amino acids long. The CDR3, as DNA: TGTGCCAGCAGTCTACCTTCCGGGCTAGCGGGGCGGGAGCAGTTCTTC. It specifies CASSLPSGLAGREQFF.

V usage is TRBV28 and J usage is TRBJ1-2; 8 positions match TRBD1. Trimming cost V 6 bases and J 4 bases; bases outside gene matches: 7. The CDR3 consists of 14 residues. Germline assignment: CDR1 MDHEN and CDR2 SYDVKM. The CDR3 reads CASSAGGDIYGYTF. The CDR3 DNA is TGTGCCAGCAGCGCAGGGGGCGATATCTATGGCTACACCTTC.

The chain carries TRBV18 and TRBJ1-2; 10 bases match TRBD1. V lost 1 base, J lost 3 bases, and 5 bases stayed unmatched. The CDR3 sequence is 16 residues long. From germline, CDR1 is KGHSH and CDR2 LQKENI. The CDR3 here is CASSPLPGQGHYGYTF. CDR3 nucleotide sequence: TGTGCCAGCTCACCACTCCCGGGACAGGGGCACTATGGCTACACCTTC.

The rearrangement uses TRBV6-1 and TRBJ1-4, with a tentative D call TRBD1 (5 bases). The CDR3 extends over 17 amino acids. CDR1 and CDR2 (germline): MNHNS, SASEGT. V lost 4 bases to trimming and J lost 0 bases, with 15 bases between them. DNA of the CDR3: TGTGCCAGCAGTGGGGATGGTGAAGGGGCAACTAATGAAAAACTGTTTTTT. This gives the protein CASSGDGEGATNEKLFF.

The chain has TRBV28 and TRBJ1-2, with a weak D call TRBD1 (6 bases). The germline V gene encodes CDR1 MDHEN and CDR2 SYDVKM. Trimming pared 6 bases from V and 0 bases from J, leaving 11 bases between. The CDR3 has 14 residues. The CDR3 nucleotides are TGTGCCAGCAGCCGACAGGCCCCTAACTATGGCTACACCTTC. Its protein product is CASSRQAPNYGYTF.

This clone was counted once. The V gene is TRBV5-4, the J gene TRBJ2-5; D might be TRBD1 (6 bases). This CDR3 has 15 amino acids. V shed 4 bases and J shed 5 bases, with 18 bases lying between them. Per germline, CDR1 SGHNT and CDR2 YYREEE (reference sequence). As DNA, the CDR3 is TGTGCCAGCAGCCGACAACAGGGATCAGGGGAGACCCAGTACTTC. It is translated as CASSRQQGSGETQYF.

A word on this clone: This specimen includes other DNA sequences encoding the same CDR3. The J gene is TRBJ1-2, the V gene TRBV27; perhaps TRBD1 as D (5 bases). The CDR3 consists of 18 residues. The germline gives CDR1 MNHEY, CDR2 SMNVEV (reference sequence). With 1 base removed from V and 8 bases from J, the gap between germline ends came to 26 bases. CDR3 protein: CASSLWEGSVRSIGGYTF. CDR3 nucleotide sequence: TGTGCCAGCAGTTTATGGGAGGGGAGCGTCAGGTCGATCGGCGGCTACACCTTC.

V usage is TRBV7-8 and J usage is TRBJ2-7, with 7 nucleotides matching TRBD2. This CDR3 is built from 17 residues. Germline CDR1 and CDR2: SGHVS and FQNEAQ. V lost 2 bases, J lost 7 bases, and 17 bases stayed unmatched. The CDR3 coding sequence is TGTGCCAGCAGCTTATTCGGGCTGAGGGAGGGTCCAGAAGAGCAGTACTTC. Translated: CASSLFGLREGPEEQYF. The full variable domain, with the rest looked up from reference TRBV7-8 and TRBJ2-7, is GAGVSQSPRYKVAKRGQDVALRCDPISGHVSLFWYQQALGQGPEFLTYFQNEAQLDKSGLPSDRFFAERPEGSVSTLKIQRTQQEDSAVYLCASSLFGLREGPEEQYFGPGTRLTVT.

This clone rates as medium-sized. The chain has TRBV4-1 and TRBJ1-1, with D tentatively TRBD1 (5 bases). Trimming took off 4 bases at V and 1 base at J, with 7 bases between the two ends. This CDR3 is 13 amino acids long. The germline V gene has CDR1 MGHRA and CDR2 YSYEKL. The CDR3 loop reads CASSLDRNTEAFF. The DNA of the CDR3 is TGCGCCAGCAGCCTAGACAGGAACACTGAAGCTTTCTTT.